These 6 T cell receptor beta chains share one sample of origin, sequenced in a study of blood T cell repertoires in COVID-19. The table came from immunoSEQ multiplex PCR; TCRdb's copy has only in-frame clones and leaves some out. This table has over 110,000 clones, 78% appearing once. Sequencing used peripheral blood. Source of these receptors: an older woman with acute or convalescent COVID-19.

The rearrangement uses TRBV28 and TRBJ2-5; tentatively, D is TRBD2 (5 bases). The CDR3 totals 12 residues. Per germline, CDR1 MDHEN and CDR2 SYDVKM. Deletions cut 2 bases from V and 13 bases from J, with 14 bases between. CDR3 residues: CASSLSGKGRYF. In DNA form, the CDR3 reads TGTGCCAGCAGTTTAAGCGGAAAGGGCAGGTACTTC.

The rearrangement links TRBV28 to TRBJ1-2, with D unresolved. Between the trimmed V and J ends, which lost 5 bases and 5 bases, there was a span of 12 bases. Germline values: CDR1 MDHEN, CDR2 SYDVKM. There are 13 residues in the CDR3. DNA of the CDR3: TGTGCCAGCAGTGACTACCAAGGATATGGCTACACCTTC. It yields the protein CASSDYQGYGYTF.

V usage is TRBV19 and J usage is TRBJ1-1, with 8 positions matching TRBD1. Germline trimming cut 6 bases from V and 4 bases from J; bases unmatched to any gene: 13. Germline loops: CDR1 LNHDA, CDR2 SQIVND (reference sequence). The CDR3 is 16 amino acids. CDR3 sequence: CASSPLQRQGTTEAFF. Written as DNA, the CDR3 is TGTGCCAGTAGCCCTCTACAAAGACAGGGGACCACTGAAGCTTTCTTT.

The CDR3, as DNA: TGCGCCAGCAGTGAGACGGAATCAGGCGAGCAGTACTTC. Translating gives CASSETESGEQYF. The chain joins TRBV10-2 to TRBJ2-7; D is undetermined. Germline CDR1 and CDR2: WSHSY and SAAADI. V was trimmed by 2 bases and J by 6 bases, leaving 11 bases between them. This CDR3 has 13 residues.

The gene calls are TRBV11-3 and TRBJ2-1; the D gene is possibly TRBD2 (6 bases). Germline values: CDR1 SGHNT, CDR2 YENEEA. Trimming shortened V by 2 bases and J by 0 bases, and 11 bases separated the two germline ends. The CDR3 has 16 amino acids. The CDR3 region is CASSLTLAVSYNEQFF. The CDR3 bases are TGTGCCAGCAGCTTAACCTTAGCGGTCTCCTACAATGAGCAGTTCTTC.

The chain has TRBV7-6 and TRBJ2-1; 9 bases fit TRBD2. V trimming: 5 bases; J trimming: 7 bases; junction bases outside the gene matches: 9. Germline V gene data show CDR1 as SGHVS and CDR2 as FNYEAQ. The CDR3 runs to 15 residues. The CDR3 loop reads CASSPLAGSGNEQFF. The CDR3 DNA is TGTGCCAGCAGCCCTCTAGCGGGATCAGGAAATGAGCAGTTCTTC.